One and the same sample provided the 26 T cell receptor beta chains below, sequenced in a study of human T cells and chemical hapten exposure. Time point indicated: patch test 3, about 24 weeks after DPC sensitization. Stated treatment: therapeutic diphenylcyclopropenone sensitization with weekly scalp DPC. TCRdb itself ran the RACE reads through MiXCR, one entry per CDR3 protein. Of tens of thousands of distinct CDR3 sequences listed, 11% were seen once; the top ten hold more than 3%. Material: whole blood, obtained in connection with sensitization to the hapten diphenylcyclopropenone (DPC). These TCRs come from a woman between 45 and 65 years old with alopecia areata. Some clones in this sample may be carry-over from other donors' samples.

V and J are TRBV7-9 and TRBJ1-6, with 7 bases aligning to TRBD1. Germline loops: CDR1 SEHNR, CDR2 FQNEAQ (reference sequence). The CDR3 loop spans 18 amino acids. The V gene end was trimmed by 2 bases and the J gene end by 7 bases; junction bases not matched to a gene: 14. The CDR3 spells CASSLLSKITGANSPLHF. Written as DNA, the CDR3 is TGTGCCAGCAGCTTATTATCAAAAATAACAGGGGCGAATTCACCCCTCCACTTT.

This clonotype was seen ten or more times. The V and J genes are TRBV7-6 and TRBJ2-1, with TRBD2 as a possible D gene (5 bases). CDR1 SGHVS and CDR2 FNYEAQ come from the germline V gene. V lost 5 bases and J lost 0, with 11 bases in between. The CDR3 spans 15 residues. Written as DNA, the CDR3 is TGTGCCAGCAGCCAGACTACGAGCTCCTACAATGAGCAGTTCTTC. It is translated as CASSQTTSSYNEQFF.

This clonotype was counted between two and nine times. The rearrangement links TRBV12-3 or TRBV12-4 to TRBJ2-4; 11 bases fit TRBD2. CDR3 length equals 18 residues. Trimming cost V 3 bases and J 0 bases; bases outside gene matches: 7. This CDR3 reads CASSLGTSGKLAKNIQYF. The CDR3 DNA is TGTGCCAGCAGTTTGGGGACTAGCGGCAAACTAGCCAAAAACATTCAGTACTTC.

This clonotype was recorded a few times. The J gene is TRBJ1-5, the V gene TRBV7-2, with TRBD1 matching over 10 bases. With 6 bases clipped from V and 6 bases from J, the junction kept 11 bases outside the gene matches. This CDR3 spans 16 amino acids. The germline gives CDR1 SGHTA, CDR2 FQGNSA. The CDR3: CASSDRDRGGFQPQHF. The CDR3, as DNA: TGTGCCAGCAGTGATCGGGACAGGGGCGGCTTTCAGCCCCAGCATTTT.

The table lists this clonotype with many counts. The rearrangement uses TRBV19 and TRBJ2-3; D is unresolved. The CDR3 loop spans 11 amino acids. Germline assignment: CDR1 LNHDA and CDR2 SQIVND (reference sequence). Trimming shortened V by 3 bases and J by 6 bases, and 4 bases separated the two germline ends. CDR3 in amino acids: CASSIGDTQYF. CDR3 nucleotide sequence: TGTGCCAGTAGTATCGGGGATACGCAGTATTTT. The variable domain in full, completed from reference TRBV19 and TRBJ2-3, reads DGGITQSPKYLFRKEGQNVTLSCEQNLNHDAMYWYRQDPGQGLRLIYYSQIVNDFQKGDIAEGYSVSREKKESFPLTVTSAQKNPTAFYLCASSIGDTQYFGPGTRLTVL.

This clonotype was seen repeatedly, ten times or more. The genes are TRBV30 and TRBJ2-1; 9 bases agree with TRBD2. CDR1 and CDR2 (germline): GTSNPN, SVGIG (reference sequence). The CDR3 covers 17 residues. The junction had 9 bases not matched to a gene; V was cut back by 1 base and J by 2 bases. The CDR3 DNA reads as TGTGCCTGGAGTGCATTGGGAGCGGGAGGCCCCTACAATGAGCAGTTCTTC. Protein: CAWSALGAGGPYNEQFF.

This clonotype was observed at least ten times. The gene calls are TRBV19 and TRBJ2-7; perhaps TRBD2 as D (6 bases). Germline assignment: CDR1 LNHDA and CDR2 SQIVND (reference sequence). Trimming shortened V by 5 bases and J by 5 bases, and 13 bases separated the two germline ends. The CDR3 is made up of 13 amino acids. CDR3 nucleotide sequence: TGTGCCAGTAGTTCTAAGGAGGGCCACGAGCAGTACTTC. It yields the protein CASSSKEGHEQYF.

The J gene is TRBJ2-1, the V gene TRBV11-2, with 8 bases matching TRBD2. The CDR3 loop spans 17 amino acids. Germline CDR1 and CDR2: SGHAT and FQNNGV. Trimming cost V 5 bases and J 5 bases; bases outside gene matches: 14. DNA of the CDR3: TGTGCCAGCAGCCGCCCGGGAGGGGTAGCATGGAACAATGAGCAGTTCTTC. It is translated as CASSRPGGVAWNNEQFF.

This clonotype was seen at least ten times. The chain links TRBV7-2 to TRBJ2-7; D is perhaps TRBD1 (6 bases). The germline V gene has CDR1 SGHTA and CDR2 FQGNSA. The germline V and J ends were trimmed by 2 bases and 4 bases, with 15 bases remaining between them. This CDR3 spans 15 amino acids. This chain's CDR3 is CASSLSRGTTYEQYF. For the CDR3, the DNA is TGTGCCAGCAGCTTAAGCAGGGGCACTACGTACGAGCAGTACTTC.

The genes are TRBV29-1 and TRBJ2-5, with 9 bases matching TRBD1. V lost 4 bases and J lost 0; bases outside the gene matches: 9. The CDR3 is 16 amino acids. CDR1 and CDR2 (germline): SQVTM, ANQGSEA. The CDR3 region has the DNA TGCAGCGTTGCTACAGGGGGCGCCGGGTACCAAGAGACCCAGTACTTC. Its translation is CSVATGGAGYQETQYF. The entire variable domain, with the rest obtained from reference TRBV29-1 and TRBJ2-5, is as follows: SAVISQKPSRDICQRGTSLTIQCQVDSQVTMMFWYRQQPGQSLTLIATANQGSEATYESGFVIDKFPISRPNLTFSTLTVSNMSPEDSSIYLCSVATGGAGYQETQYFGPGTRLLVL.

This clonotype was seen ten or more times. The rearrangement joins TRBV20-1 to TRBJ1-3; D is possibly TRBD1 (5 bases). Trimming cost V 0 bases and J 0 bases, with 15 bases left between them. The CDR3 spans 17 residues. The germline V gene has CDR1 DFQATT and CDR2 SNEGSKA (reference sequence). This CDR3 reads CSARDPGGDSSGNTIYF. The CDR3 DNA is TGCAGTGCTAGAGATCCTGGAGGGGATAGCTCTGGAAACACCATATATTTT.

This clonotype was observed at least ten times. The J gene is TRBJ2-5, the V gene TRBV4-1; D is uncertain. Germline-derived CDR1 and CDR2 are MGHRA and YSYEKL. Deletions cut 1 base from V and 5 bases from J, with 14 bases between. The CDR3 is 15 residues long. The chain's CDR3 is CASSQVASLAETQYF. CDR3 nucleotide sequence: TGCGCCAGCAGCCAAGTTGCCTCATTGGCGGAGACCCAGTACTTC.

This clonotype was observed a handful of times. The V call is TRBV19, the J call TRBJ2-1; D unclear. This CDR3 has 13 amino acids. Germline CDR1 reads LNHDA; CDR2 reads SQIVND (reference sequence). Trimming took 4 bases from V and 8 from J, leaving 12 bases between them. CDR3 amino acids: CASSTYSADEQFF. The CDR3 nucleotides read TGTGCCAGTAGTACCTACTCCGCCGATGAGCAGTTCTTC.

This clonotype came up many times. CDR3 bases: TGCAGCGTAGCCGGGACTAGCGGGGCGAACACCGGGGAGCTGTTTTTT. Its protein is CSVAGTSGANTGELFF. The chain is built from TRBV29-1 and TRBJ2-2; 13 nucleotides align to TRBD2. Germline V gene sequence: CDR1 SQVTM, CDR2 ANQGSEA. The CDR3 is 16 residues long. V lost 6 bases, J lost 0 bases, and 4 bases stayed unmatched.

The sample holds many counts of this clonotype. The V and J genes are TRBV7-3 and TRBJ2-3, with TRBD2 identical over 8 bases. Germline-derived CDR1 and CDR2 are SGHTA and FQGTGA. V was clipped by 5 bases and J by 4 bases; unmatched bases: 8. CDR3 length equals 15 residues. The CDR3 nucleotides read TGTGCCAGCAGCCCGACCGGGACTAGAGCAGATACGCAGTATTTT. Its translation: CASSPTGTRADTQYF.

This rearrangement joins TRBV6-4 to TRBJ2-1; D perhaps matches TRBD2 (6 bases). V shed 10 bases and J shed 1 base, with 14 bases lying between them. This CDR3 is built from 14 residues. The germline gives CDR1 MRHNA, CDR2 SNTAGT. The CDR3 sequence: CATPWGVSYNEQFF. CDR3 DNA: TGTGCCACTCCTTGGGGGGTGTCCTACAATGAGCAGTTCTTC.

The V and J genes are TRBV5-1 and TRBJ2-7; 7 bases map to TRBD2. CDR1 is SGHRS and CDR2 is YFSETQ in the germline V gene. V lost 1 base to trimming and J lost 6 bases; unmatched junction nucleotides: 10. The CDR3 has 15 residues. CDR3 region: CASSLRASGPSEQYF. CDR3 sequence (DNA): TGCGCCAGCAGCTTGCGGGCTAGCGGCCCCTCCGAGCAGTACTTC.

V and J are TRBV7-2 and TRBJ2-7; TRBD2 matches at 11 bases. Trimming removed 3 bases from V and 3 bases from J; junction bases left unmatched: 1. Germline lookup yields CDR1 SGHTA and CDR2 FQGNSA. CDR3 size: 14 residues. The CDR3 sequence is CASSLGLAVYEQYF. CDR3 DNA: TGTGCCAGCAGCTTGGGACTAGCGGTCTACGAGCAGTACTTC.

The table lists this clonotype with many counts. The gene calls are TRBV29-1 and TRBJ2-1; 12 bases are shared with TRBD2. The CDR3 consists of 15 residues. V shed 3 bases and J 3 bases; nucleotides not matched to a gene: 3. The V gene's germline CDR1 is SQVTM and CDR2 ANQGSEA. The CDR3 DNA is TGCAGCGTTGATGGGACTAGCGGGTTCTACAATGAGCAGTTCTTC. It encodes CSVDGTSGFYNEQFF.

J is TRBJ2-7 and V is TRBV27, with TRBD1 identical over 9 bases. Germline V gives CDR1 MNHEY, CDR2 SMNVEV (reference sequence). Germline trimming cut 3 bases from V and 3 bases from J; bases unmatched to any gene: 3. CDR3 length: 14 amino acids. The CDR3, as DNA: TGTGCCAGCAGTTTGACAGGGGGGCTCTACGAGCAGTACTTC. This translates into CASSLTGGLYEQYF.

This clonotype has a handful of counts. V usage is TRBV18 and J usage is TRBJ1-5, with D possibly matching TRBD1 (6 bases). Germline-derived CDR1 and CDR2 are KGHSH and LQKENI. Trimming pared 3 bases from V and 2 bases from J, leaving 8 bases between. The CDR3 runs 14 residues. CDR3 sequence (DNA): TGTGCCAGCTCACCGGACAGTGGCAATCAGCCCCAGCATTTT. Encoded protein: CASSPDSGNQPQHF.

Ten or more counts support this clonotype. J is TRBJ2-1 and V is TRBV18; 7 bases are shared with TRBD2. Looked up from germline, CDR1 is KGHSH and CDR2 is LQKENI. The V segment lost 2 bases and the J segment 4 bases; nucleotides outside the gene matches: 2. This CDR3 contains 14 residues. CDR3: CASSPLREYNEQFF. Here the CDR3 DNA reads TGTGCCAGCTCACCATTGCGGGAGTACAATGAGCAGTTCTTC.

CDR3 nucleotides: TGCAGTGCTAGAGAGGAGGGACATGGCTATGGCTACACCTTC. This gives the protein CSAREEGHGYGYTF. The gene calls are TRBV20-1 and TRBJ1-2; a weak D match, TRBD1 (6 bases). The CDR3 covers 14 residues. Germline V lookup: CDR1 DFQATT, CDR2 SNEGSKA (reference sequence). V lost 0 bases and J lost 4, with 12 bases in between.

This clonotype was seen at least ten times. The chain combines TRBV5-5 with TRBJ1-3, with D unresolved. From germline, CDR1 is SGHKS and CDR2 YYEKEE (reference sequence). Trimming took 0 bases from V and 2 from J, leaving 9 bases between them. The CDR3 sequence is 15 residues long. This chain's CDR3 is CASSLGPGAGNTIYF. CDR3 DNA: TGTGCCAGCAGCTTGGGCCCAGGTGCTGGAAACACCATATATTTT.

This clonotype showed up just a few times. V and J are TRBV5-1 and TRBJ2-7; D possibly uses TRBD1 or TRBD2 (5 bases each). The germline V and J ends were trimmed by 7 bases and 0 bases, with 26 bases remaining between them. CDR1 is SGHRS, CDR2 YFSETQ, per germline. The CDR3 covers 18 residues. In DNA, the CDR3 is TGCGCCAGCGGCAGACCCGAAGGGACCGGCGGCAGCTCCTACGAGCAGTACTTC. Its protein product is CASGRPEGTGGSSYEQYF.

In this sample, this clonotype turned up many times. V is TRBV7-2 and J is TRBJ2-1, with unresolved D. Germline V gene sequence: CDR1 SGHTA, CDR2 FQGNSA. This CDR3 comprises 14 residues. Deletions cut 5 bases from V and 4 bases from J, with 12 bases between. CDR3 coding DNA: TGTGCCAGCAGCCTGGGTGTTAGTTACAATGAGCAGTTCTTC. Translation gives CASSLGVSYNEQFF. The complete variable domain, with remaining parts taken from reference TRBV7-2 and TRBJ2-1, reads GAGVSQSPSNKVTEKGKDVELRCDPISGHTALYWYRQSLGQGLEFLIYFQGNSAPDKSGLPSDRFSAERTGGSVSTLTIQRTQQEDSAVYLCASSLGVSYNEQFFGPGTRLTVL.